The clone carrying this T cell receptor (beta chain) was seen only a few times. The sample comes from a study of blood T cells in healthy people across ages. Primed by a sample-barcoded 5' primer and a J-beta primer mix, a second PCR proceeded for roughly 6 to 12 cycles. Unique molecular identifiers of 12 random nucleotides labeled each cDNA. TCRdb reprocessed the 5' RACE reads with MiXCR, giving one entry per CDR3 protein. In the table there are about a million distinct CDR3 sequences, less than 45% of which are singletons. Trimming shortened V by 1 base and J by 6 bases, and 14 bases separated the two germline ends. CDR3 size: 15 residues. Each of the donors had around 10 milliliters of peripheral blood drawn into EDTA-treated Vacutainer tubes. A minimum of 6 micrograms of total RNA was extracted per sample.

Specimen: blood. The chain couples TRBV12-3 or TRBV12-4 to TRBJ2-3, with D possibly being TRBD2 (6 bases). The source of this sequence is a man younger than 30 in good health. The CDR3 DNA reads as TGTGCCAGCAGTTTAGGGTGGGGGGTTCAGGATACGCAGTATTTT. This gives the protein CASSLGWGVQDTQYF.